A single sample is the source of the 4 T cell receptor beta chains below, sequenced in a study of metastatic and nonmetastatic thyroid tumors. TCRdb redid the clone calls on the PCR reads using MiXCR. The sample consists of some 11,000 clones, 25% to 30% of them appearing once. Patients were all untreated before their thyroid surgery. The sample taken for sequencing was tumor tissue. These receptors originate from a male donor with papillary thyroid cancer or a benign thyroid nodule (not recorded which). Some clones in this sample may be carry-over from other donors' samples.

There are many counts of this clone. V gene TRBV29-1 combines with J gene TRBJ2-1, with D possibly called TRBD1 or TRBD2 (5 bases each). CDR1 and CDR2 (germline): SQVTM, ANQGSEA. V lost 1 base, J lost 3 bases, and 13 bases lay in between. This CDR3 is 15 amino acids long. The CDR3 coding sequence is TGCAGCGTTGAAGGACAGCCGAGGGGCTACAATGAGCAGTTCTTC. Its protein is CSVEGQPRGYNEQFF.

This clone was detected only a few times. J is TRBJ1-2 and V is TRBV7-8; D unclear. Germline V gene lookup returns CDR1 SGHVS and CDR2 FQNEAQ. The CDR3 has 12 residues. V was cut by 1 base and J by 4 bases, with 4 bases left in between. CDR3 bases: TGTGCCAGCAGCTTAGGCGGCTATGGCTACACCTTC. This encodes CASSLGGYGYTF.

This clone was seen repeatedly, ten times or more. This chain joins TRBV27 and TRBJ2-5; 12 nucleotides match TRBD2. V was clipped by 4 bases and J by 5 bases; unmatched bases: 8. This CDR3 comprises 16 residues. Per the germline V gene, CDR1 is MNHEY and CDR2 is SMNVEV (reference sequence). CDR3 protein: CASSSPTSGSRETQYF. The CDR3, as DNA: TGTGCCAGCAGTTCCCCGACTAGCGGGAGTCGGGAGACCCAGTACTTC.

This clone was detected only a few times. The rearrangement links TRBV6-2 or TRBV6-3 to TRBJ2-1; D is ambiguous. This CDR3 region has 12 residues. The ends were cut back, 0 bases at V and 8 bases at J, with 5 bases in the middle. CDR1 is MNHEY, CDR2 SVGEGT, per germline. CDR3 region: CASSYSPHEQFF. CDR3 DNA: TGTGCCAGCAGTTACTCGCCGCATGAGCAGTTCTTC.